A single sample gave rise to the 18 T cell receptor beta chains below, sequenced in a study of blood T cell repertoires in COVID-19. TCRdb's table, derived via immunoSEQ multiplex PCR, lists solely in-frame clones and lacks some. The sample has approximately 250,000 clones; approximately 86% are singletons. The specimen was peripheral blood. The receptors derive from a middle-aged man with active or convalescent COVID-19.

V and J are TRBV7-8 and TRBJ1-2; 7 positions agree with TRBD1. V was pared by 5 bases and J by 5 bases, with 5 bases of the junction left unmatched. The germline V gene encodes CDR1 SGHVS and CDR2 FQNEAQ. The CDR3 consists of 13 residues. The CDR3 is CASSPGQLYGYTF. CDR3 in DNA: TGTGCCAGCAGCCCGGGACAGTTGTATGGCTACACCTTC.

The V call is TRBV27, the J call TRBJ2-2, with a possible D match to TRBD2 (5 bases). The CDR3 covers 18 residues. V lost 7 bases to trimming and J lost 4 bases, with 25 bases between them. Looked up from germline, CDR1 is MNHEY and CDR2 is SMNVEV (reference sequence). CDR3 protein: CASMRAVETPLLTGELFF. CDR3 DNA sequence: TGTGCCAGCATGCGGGCTGTCGAGACTCCTTTACTCACCGGGGAGCTGTTTTTT.

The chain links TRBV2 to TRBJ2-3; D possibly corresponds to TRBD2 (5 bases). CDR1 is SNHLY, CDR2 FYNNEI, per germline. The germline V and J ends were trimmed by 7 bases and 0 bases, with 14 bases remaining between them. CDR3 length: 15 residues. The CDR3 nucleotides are TGTGCCAGCAAAGGGCAGCTAGCTAGCACAGATACGCAGTATTTT. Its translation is CASKGQLASTDTQYF.

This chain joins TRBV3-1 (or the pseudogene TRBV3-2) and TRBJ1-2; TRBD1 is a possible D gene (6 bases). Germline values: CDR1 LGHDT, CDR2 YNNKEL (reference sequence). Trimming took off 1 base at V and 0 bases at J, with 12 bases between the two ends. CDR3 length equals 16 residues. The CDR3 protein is CASSQGRTASNYGYTF. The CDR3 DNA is TGTGCCAGCAGCCAAGGTAGGACAGCGTCTAACTATGGCTACACCTTC.

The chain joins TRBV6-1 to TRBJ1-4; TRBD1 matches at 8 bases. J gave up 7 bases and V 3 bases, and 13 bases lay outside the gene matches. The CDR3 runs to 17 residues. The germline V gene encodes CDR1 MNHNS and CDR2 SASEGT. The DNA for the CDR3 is TGTGCCAGCAGTGATAACAGGGGGTCTGGGATCCTTGAAAAACTGTTTTTT. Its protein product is CASSDNRGSGILEKLFF.

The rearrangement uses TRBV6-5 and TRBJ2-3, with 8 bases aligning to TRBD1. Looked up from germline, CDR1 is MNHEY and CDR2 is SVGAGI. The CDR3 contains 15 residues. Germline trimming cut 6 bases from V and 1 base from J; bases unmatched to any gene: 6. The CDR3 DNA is TGTGCCAGCAGGGGGATGGGACAGGGCACAGATACGCAGTATTTT. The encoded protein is CASRGMGQGTDTQYF.

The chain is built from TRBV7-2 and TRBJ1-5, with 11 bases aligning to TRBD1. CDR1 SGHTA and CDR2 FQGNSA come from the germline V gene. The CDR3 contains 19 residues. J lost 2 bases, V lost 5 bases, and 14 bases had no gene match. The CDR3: CASSAWTGGTLRGNQPQHF. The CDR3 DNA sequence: TGTGCCAGCAGCGCCTGGACAGGGGGCACCCTTCGGGGCAATCAGCCCCAGCATTTT.

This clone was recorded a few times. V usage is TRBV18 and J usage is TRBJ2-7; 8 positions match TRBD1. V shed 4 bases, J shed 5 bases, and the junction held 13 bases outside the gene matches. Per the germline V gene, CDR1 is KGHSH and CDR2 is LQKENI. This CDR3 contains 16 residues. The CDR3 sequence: CASSRNTQGGIHEQYF. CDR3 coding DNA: TGTGCCAGCTCACGTAACACACAGGGGGGCATCCACGAGCAGTACTTC.

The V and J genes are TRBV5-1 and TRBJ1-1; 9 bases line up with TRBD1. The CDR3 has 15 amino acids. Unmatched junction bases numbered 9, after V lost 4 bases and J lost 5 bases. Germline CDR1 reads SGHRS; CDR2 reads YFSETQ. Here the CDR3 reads CASSVTGGAGTEAFF. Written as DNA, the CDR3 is TGCGCCAGCAGCGTCACAGGGGGCGCGGGGACTGAAGCTTTCTTT.

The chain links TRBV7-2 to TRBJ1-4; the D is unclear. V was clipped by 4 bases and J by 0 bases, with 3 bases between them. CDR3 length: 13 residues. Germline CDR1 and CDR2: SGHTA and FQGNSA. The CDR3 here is CASSSATNEKLFF. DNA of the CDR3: TGTGCCAGCAGCTCTGCAACTAATGAAAAACTGTTTTTT.

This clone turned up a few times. Written as DNA, the CDR3 is TGCGCCAGCCAGTTGGTTACGGGAGCTGAAGCTTTCTTT. Its translation: CASQLVTGAEAFF. This chain connects TRBV5-1 to TRBJ1-1; D not resolved. V shed 7 bases and J shed 6 bases, with 16 bases lying between them. The CDR3 is made up of 13 amino acids. CDR1 is SGHRS, CDR2 YFSETQ, per germline.

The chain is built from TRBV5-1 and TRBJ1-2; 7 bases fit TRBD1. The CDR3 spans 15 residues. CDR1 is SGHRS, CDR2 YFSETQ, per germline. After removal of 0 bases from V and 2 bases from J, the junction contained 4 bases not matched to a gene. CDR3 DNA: TGCGCCAGCAGCTTGGGGGACAGTTGGAACTATGGCTACACCTTC. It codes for CASSLGDSWNYGYTF.

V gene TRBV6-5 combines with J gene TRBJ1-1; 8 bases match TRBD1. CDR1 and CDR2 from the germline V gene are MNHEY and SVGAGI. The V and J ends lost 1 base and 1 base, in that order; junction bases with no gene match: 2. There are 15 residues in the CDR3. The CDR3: CASSYLGQGNTEAFF. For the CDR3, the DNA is TGTGCCAGCAGTTACTTAGGACAGGGGAACACTGAAGCTTTCTTT.

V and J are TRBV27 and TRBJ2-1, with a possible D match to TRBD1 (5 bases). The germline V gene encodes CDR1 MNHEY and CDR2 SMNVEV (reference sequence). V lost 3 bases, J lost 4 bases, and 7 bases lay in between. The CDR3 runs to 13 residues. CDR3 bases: TGTGCCAGCAGTTTTCAGGGATACAATGAGCAGTTCTTC. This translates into CASSFQGYNEQFF.

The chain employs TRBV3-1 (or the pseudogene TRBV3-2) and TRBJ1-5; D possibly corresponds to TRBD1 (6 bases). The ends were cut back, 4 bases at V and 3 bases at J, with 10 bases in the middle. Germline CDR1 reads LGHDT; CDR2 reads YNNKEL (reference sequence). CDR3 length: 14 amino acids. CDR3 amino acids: CASSLRQVNQPQHF. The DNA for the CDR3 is TGTGCCAGCAGCCTAAGACAGGTCAATCAGCCCCAGCATTTT.

The DNA for the CDR3 is TGTGCCAGCAGCCAAGACGGGGAGGGTGGTGGCTACACCTTC. It specifies CASSQDGEGGGYTF. The V and J genes are TRBV3-1 (or the pseudogene TRBV3-2) and TRBJ1-2; D gene uncertain. The CDR3 is 14 residues long. V was clipped by 0 bases and J by 7 bases, with 12 bases between them. Germline V gene data show CDR1 as LGHDT and CDR2 as YNNKEL (reference sequence).

Here the CDR3 reads CASSQDPGIRGEKLFF. The CDR3 DNA sequence: TGCGCCAGCAGCCAAGATCCCGGGATCCGGGGTGAAAAACTGTTTTTT. This chain connects TRBV4-1 to TRBJ1-4, with D hard to call. CDR3 size: 16 residues. V shed 0 bases and J shed 7 bases, with 15 bases lying between them. Germline CDR1 reads MGHRA; CDR2 reads YSYEKL.

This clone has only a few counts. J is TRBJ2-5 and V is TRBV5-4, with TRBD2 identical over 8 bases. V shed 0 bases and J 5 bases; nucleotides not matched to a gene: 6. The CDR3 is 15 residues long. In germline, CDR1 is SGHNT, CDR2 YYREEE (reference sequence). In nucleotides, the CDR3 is TGTGCCAGCAGCTTGGTAACGGGAGGGTTCGAGACCCAGTACTTC. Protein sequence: CASSLVTGGFETQYF. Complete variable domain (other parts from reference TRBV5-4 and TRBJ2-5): ETGVTQSPTHLIKTRGQQVTLRCSSQSGHNTVSWYQQALGQGPQFIFQYYREEENGRGNFPPRFSGLQFPNYSSELNVNALELDDSALYLCASSLVTGGFETQYFGPGTRLLVL.